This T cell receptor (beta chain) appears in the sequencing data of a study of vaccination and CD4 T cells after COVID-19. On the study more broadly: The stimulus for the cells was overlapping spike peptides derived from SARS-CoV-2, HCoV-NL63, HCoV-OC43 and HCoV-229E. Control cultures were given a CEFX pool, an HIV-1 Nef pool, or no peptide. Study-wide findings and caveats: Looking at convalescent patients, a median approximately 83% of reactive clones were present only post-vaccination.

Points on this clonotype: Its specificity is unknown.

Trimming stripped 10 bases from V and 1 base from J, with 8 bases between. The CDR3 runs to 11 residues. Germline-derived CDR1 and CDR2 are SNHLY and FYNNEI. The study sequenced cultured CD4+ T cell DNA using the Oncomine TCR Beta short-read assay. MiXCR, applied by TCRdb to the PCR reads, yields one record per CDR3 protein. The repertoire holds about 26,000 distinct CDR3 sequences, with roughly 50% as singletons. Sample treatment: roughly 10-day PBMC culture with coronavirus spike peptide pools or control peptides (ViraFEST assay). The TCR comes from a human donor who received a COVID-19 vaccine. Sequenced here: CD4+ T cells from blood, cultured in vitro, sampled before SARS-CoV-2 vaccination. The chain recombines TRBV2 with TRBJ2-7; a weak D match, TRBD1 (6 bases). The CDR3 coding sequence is TGTGCCACCCAGGGGTCCTACGAGCAGTACTTC. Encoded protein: CATQGSYEQYF.